This TCR beta chain was captured in a study of T cells in Graves' hyperthyroidism and ophthalmopathy. This clonotype was observed at least ten times. Amplified TCR beta CDR3 regions came from RNA transcripts. The HTBI set primed first-round TCR CDR3 RT-PCR. MiXCR, run by TCRdb on the multiplex PCR reads, gives a single entry per CDR3 protein. Of approximately 620,000 distinct CDR3 sequences in the sample, approximately 15% were seen once. The junction had 15 bases not matched to a gene; V was cut back by 0 bases and J by 6 bases. This CDR3 is built from 17 residues. Germline CDR1 is SGHRS and CDR2 is YFSETQ.

The sample comprised blood. The TCR originated in a woman aged 40-49 years with Graves' ophthalmopathy. The rearrangement links TRBV5-1 to TRBJ2-7; TRBD1 agrees at 7 bases. This CDR3 reads CASSLGNIQGSSGEQYF. In nucleotides, the CDR3 is TGCGCCAGCAGCTTGGGAAATATACAGGGGAGTTCGGGCGAGCAGTACTTC.